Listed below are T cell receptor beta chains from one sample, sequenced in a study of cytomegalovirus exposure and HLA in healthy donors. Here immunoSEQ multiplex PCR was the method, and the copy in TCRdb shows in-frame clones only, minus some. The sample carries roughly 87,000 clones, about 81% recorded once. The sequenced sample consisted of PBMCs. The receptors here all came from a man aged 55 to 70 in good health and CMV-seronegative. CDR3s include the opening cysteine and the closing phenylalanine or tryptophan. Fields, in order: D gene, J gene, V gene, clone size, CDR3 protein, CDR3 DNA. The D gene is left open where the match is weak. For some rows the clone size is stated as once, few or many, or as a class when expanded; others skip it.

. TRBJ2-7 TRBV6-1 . CASSSTGSYEQYF TGTGCCAGCAGTAGCACAGGCTCCTACGAGCAGTACTTC
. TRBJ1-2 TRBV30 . CAWSGGHIYGYTF TGTGCCTGGAGTGGCGGGCACATTTATGGCTACACCTTC
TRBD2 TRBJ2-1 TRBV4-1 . CASSLRVPSGGAYNEQFF TGCGCCAGCAGCCTCCGGGTCCCTAGCGGGGGGGCCTACAATGAGCAGTTCTTC
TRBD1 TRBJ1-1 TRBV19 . CALQGGSEAFF TGTGCCTTACAGGGGGGATCTGAAGCTTTCTTT
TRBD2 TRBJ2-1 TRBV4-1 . CASSRRSGGRNEQFF TGCGCCAGCAGCCGACGGAGCGGGGGGCGCAATGAGCAGTTCTTC
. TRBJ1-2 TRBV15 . CATSIRGAGGYTF TGTGCCACCAGCATCCGGGGGGCTGGCGGCTACACCTTC
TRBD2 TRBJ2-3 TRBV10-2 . CASRVAGGPADTQYF TGCGCCAGCAGAGTAGCGGGGGGGCCTGCAGATACGCAGTATTTT
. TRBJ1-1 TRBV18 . CASSPGVRDTEAFF TGTGCCAGCTCACCAGGGGTGAGGGACACTGAAGCTTTCTTT
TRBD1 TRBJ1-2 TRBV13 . CASSPSGQGAGGYTF TGTGCCAGCAGCCCCTCGGGGCAGGGGGCCGGTGGCTACACCTTC
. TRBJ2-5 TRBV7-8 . CASSPVRAKETQYF TGTGCCAGCAGCCCCGTGCGGGCGAAAGAGACCCAGTACTTC
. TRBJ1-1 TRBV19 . CASRSTGNTEAFF TGTGCCAGTAGGTCGACAGGGAACACTGAAGCTTTCTTT
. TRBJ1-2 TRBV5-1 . CASSLDHGYGYTF TGCGCCAGCAGCCTGGACCACGGGTATGGCTACACCTTC
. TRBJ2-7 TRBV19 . CASSTGWNSDHHYEQYF TGTGCCAGTAGTACGGGGTGGAACTCTGATCACCACTACGAGCAGTACTTC
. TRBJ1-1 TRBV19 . CASSIDRKGGMNTEAFF TGTGCCAGTAGTATAGATCGGAAGGGGGGGATGAACACTGAAGCTTTCTTT
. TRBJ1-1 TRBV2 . CASSYGQMNTEAFF TGTGCCAGCAGTTACGGACAGATGAACACTGAAGCTTTCTTT
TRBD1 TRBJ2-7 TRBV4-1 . CASSQSPTGGPHEQYF TGCGCCAGCAGCCAGTCTCCGACAGGGGGCCCCCACGAGCAGTACTTC
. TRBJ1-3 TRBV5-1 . CASSLEAGTGNTIYF TGCGCCAGCAGCTTGGAGGCCGGTACGGGGAACACCATATATTTT
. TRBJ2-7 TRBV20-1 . CSASRWPEQYF TGCAGTGCCTCCAGGTGGCCCGAGCAGTACTTC
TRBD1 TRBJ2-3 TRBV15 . CATSSGDRGRLLGTDTQYF TGTGCCACCAGCAGTGGTGACAGGGGGCGATTGTTGGGCACAGATACGCAGTATTTT
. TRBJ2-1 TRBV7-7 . CASSPAGAYNEQFF TGTGCCAGCAGCCCCGCAGGGGCCTACAATGAGCAGTTCTTC
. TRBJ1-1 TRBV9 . CASSVNSGGALNTEAFF TGTGCCAGCAGCGTCAATTCGGGCGGGGCCCTGAACACTGAAGCTTTCTTT
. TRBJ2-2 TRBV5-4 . CASSLVTSRTGELFF TGTGCCAGCAGCTTGGTTACTAGCCGAACCGGGGAGCTGTTTTTT
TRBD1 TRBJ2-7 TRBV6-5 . CASSTPGTGSEQYF TGTGCCAGCAGTACCCCCGGGACAGGGTCGGAGCAGTACTTC
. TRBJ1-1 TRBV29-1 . CSVGGGGTEAFF TGCAGCGTGGGGGGCGGGGGAACTGAAGCTTTCTTT
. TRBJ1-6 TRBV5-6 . CASSFGTSPLHF TGTGCCAGCAGCTTTGGCACTTCACCCCTCCACTTT
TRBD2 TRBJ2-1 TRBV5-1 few CASSLGLAVNEQFF TGCGCCAGCAGCTTGGGACTAGCAGTCAATGAGCAGTTCTTC
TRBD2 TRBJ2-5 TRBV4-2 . CASSQEASGGGNQETQYF TGTGCCAGCAGCCAAGAAGCTAGCGGGGGGGGAAACCAAGAGACCCAGTACTTC
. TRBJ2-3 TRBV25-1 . CASSEPGVADTQYF TGTGCCAGCAGTGAACCGGGGGTGGCAGATACGCAGTATTTT
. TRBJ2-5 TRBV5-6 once CASSLVGARETQYF TGTGCCAGCAGCTTGGTTGGGGCGCGAGAGACCCAGTACTTC
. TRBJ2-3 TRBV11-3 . CASSLGGGLGTDTQYF TGTGCCAGCAGCTTAGGGGGGGGCCTCGGCACAGATACGCAGTATTTT
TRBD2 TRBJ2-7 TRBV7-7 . CASSAAAGSYEQYF TGTGCTAGCAGCGCAGCAGCGGGGTCCTACGAGCAGTACTTC
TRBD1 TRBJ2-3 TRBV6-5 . CASSPRQGTDTQYF TGTGCCAGCAGTCCTAGACAGGGAACAGATACGCAGTATTTT
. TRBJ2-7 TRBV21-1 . CASSTRTDAYEQYF TGTGCCAGCAGCACCCGGACAGATGCCTACGAGCAGTACTTC
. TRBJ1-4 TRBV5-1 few CASSLEAPSGGEKLFF TGCGCCAGCAGCTTGGAGGCACCCTCTGGGGGGGAAAAACTGTTTTTT
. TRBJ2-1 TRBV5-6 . CASSGAGAPYNEQFF TGTGCCAGCAGCGGTGCGGGGGCCCCCTACAATGAGCAGTTCTTC
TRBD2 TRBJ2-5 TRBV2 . CASSDASGGRETQYF TGTGCCAGCAGTGATGCCAGCGGGGGGCGGGAGACCCAGTACTTC
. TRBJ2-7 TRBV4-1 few CASSPPGTNEQYF TGCGCCAGCAGCCCGCCCGGGACAAACGAGCAGTACTTC
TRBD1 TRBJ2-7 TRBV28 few CASSFPSAGGLGYEQYF TGTGCCAGCAGTTTTCCGTCGGCAGGGGGTCTCGGATACGAGCAGTACTTC
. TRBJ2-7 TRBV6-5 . CASSSPSYEQYF TGTGCCAGCAGTTCCCCCAGCTACGAGCAGTACTTC
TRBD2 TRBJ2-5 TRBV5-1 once CASRWGGVASGAVYQETQYF TGCGCCAGCAGGTGGGGGGGGGTGGCTAGCGGGGCAGTTTACCAAGAGACCCAGTACTTC
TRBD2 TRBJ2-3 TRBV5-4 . CASSLRTSRDTQYF TGTGCCAGCAGCTTAAGGACTAGTCGAGATACGCAGTATTTT
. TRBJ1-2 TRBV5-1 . CASSSLPEDSYGYTF TGCGCCAGCAGCTCATTACCGGAGGACAGTTATGGCTACACCTTC
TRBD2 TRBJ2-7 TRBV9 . CASSVGSSGGGEQYF TGTGCCAGCAGCGTAGGGAGTAGCGGGGGAGGCGAGCAGTACTTC
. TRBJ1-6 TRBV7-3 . CASSHGQSNSPLHF TGTGCCAGCAGCCACGGACAGTCGAATTCACCCCTCCACTTT
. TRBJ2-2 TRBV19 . CASSIGPGYGGELFF TGTGCCAGTAGTATTGGGCCAGGGTATGGCGGGGAGCTGTTTTTT